Reported below is one T cell receptor beta chain. The antigen is unknown. The germline CDR1 and CDR2 sequences are MNHEY and SMNVEV (reference sequence). This CDR3 region has 12 residues. Trimming removed 4 bases from V and 3 bases from J, with 4 bases in between. Each donor was nominally healthy when sampled (though unrecorded immune exposures were likely). PCR amplification relied on 60 Vbeta primers (plus 13 Jbeta primers). Profiling relied on immunoSEQ multiplex PCR, and the TCRdb table lists in-frame clones only, not all of them. The data hold about 140,000 clones, with about three quarters observed a single time. The sample is drawn from a study of cytomegalovirus exposure and HLA in healthy donors. Study observations and caveats: The study listed 164 cytomegalovirus-associated TCR beta chains. Accurate HLA-A and HLA-B prediction from TCR beta sequences was reported for most subjects.

The receptor comes from a man aged 35-49 years in good health and CMV-seropositive. The rearrangement uses TRBV27 and TRBJ1-5, with unresolved D. The sample taken for sequencing was PBMCs. CDR3 residues: CASSSFNQPQHF. The CDR3 DNA follows: TGTGCCAGCAGTTCTTTCAATCAGCCCCAGCATTTT.